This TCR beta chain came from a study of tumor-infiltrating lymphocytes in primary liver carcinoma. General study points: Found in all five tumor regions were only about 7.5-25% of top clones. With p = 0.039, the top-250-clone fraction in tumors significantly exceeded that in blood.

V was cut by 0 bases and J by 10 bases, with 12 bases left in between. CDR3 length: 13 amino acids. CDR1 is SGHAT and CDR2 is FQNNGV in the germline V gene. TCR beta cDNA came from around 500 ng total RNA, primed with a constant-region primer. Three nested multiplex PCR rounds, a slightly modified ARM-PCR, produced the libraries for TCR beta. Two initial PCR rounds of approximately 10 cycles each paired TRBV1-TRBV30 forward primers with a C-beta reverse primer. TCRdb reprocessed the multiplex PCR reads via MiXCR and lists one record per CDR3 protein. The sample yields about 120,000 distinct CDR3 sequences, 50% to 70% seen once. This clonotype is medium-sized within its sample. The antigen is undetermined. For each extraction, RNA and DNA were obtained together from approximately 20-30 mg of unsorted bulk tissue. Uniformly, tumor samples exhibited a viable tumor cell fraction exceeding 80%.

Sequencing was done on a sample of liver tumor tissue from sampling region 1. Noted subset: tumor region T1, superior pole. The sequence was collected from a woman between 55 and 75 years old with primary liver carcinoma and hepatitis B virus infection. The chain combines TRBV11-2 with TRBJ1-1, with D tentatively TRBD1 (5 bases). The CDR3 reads CASSLEPEGRAFF. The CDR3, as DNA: TGTGCCAGCAGCTTAGAGCCGGAGGGGAGAGCTTTCTTT. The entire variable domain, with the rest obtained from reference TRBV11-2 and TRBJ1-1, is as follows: EAGVAQSPRYKIIEKRQSVAFWCNPISGHATLYWYQQILGQGPKLLIQFQNNGVVDDSQLPKDRFSAERLKGVDSTLKIQPAKLEDSAVYLCASSLEPEGRAFFGQGTRLTVV.